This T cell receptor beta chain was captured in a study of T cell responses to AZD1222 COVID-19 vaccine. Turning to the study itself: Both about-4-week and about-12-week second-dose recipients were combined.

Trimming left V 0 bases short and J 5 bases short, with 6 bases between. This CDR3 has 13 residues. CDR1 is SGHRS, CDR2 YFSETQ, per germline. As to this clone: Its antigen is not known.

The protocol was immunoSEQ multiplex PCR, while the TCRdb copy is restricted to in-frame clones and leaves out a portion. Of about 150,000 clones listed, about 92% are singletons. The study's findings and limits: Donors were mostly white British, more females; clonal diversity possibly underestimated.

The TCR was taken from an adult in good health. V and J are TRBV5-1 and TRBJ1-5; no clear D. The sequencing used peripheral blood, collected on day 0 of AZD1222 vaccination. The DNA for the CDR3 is TGCGCCAGCAGCTTGGATTCATATCAGCCCCAGCATTTT. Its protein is CASSLDSYQPQHF.